This T cell receptor beta chain was captured by sequencing in a study of cytomegalovirus exposure and HLA in healthy donors. From the approximately 120-subject validation cohort, which was separate from the roughly 670-subject first cohort, the donors were drawn. Germline CDR1 and CDR2: LNHDA and SQIVND (reference sequence). V dropped 3 bases and J dropped 0 bases, with 15 bases sitting between them. CDR3 length: 17 residues. Study-level findings and limits: The majority of TCR sequences were rare, yet some public TCRs appeared in many donors. There were fewer than 200 TCR beta chains listed as cytomegalovirus-associated. As was reported, the classifier diagnosed cytomegalovirus status with high specificity and sensitivity.

Produced via immunoSEQ multiplex PCR; TCRdb's table is partial and in-frame only. The sample has about 220,000 clones, around 80% seen once; the top ten hold about 14%. This clone was seen only once. What it binds is unknown. Sequencing used PBMCs. The chain links TRBV19 to TRBJ1-5; unclear D gene. The source of this sequence is a woman aged 25-40 years in good health and CMV-seropositive. The CDR3 protein is CASSIRSTSDSNQPQHF. In DNA, the CDR3 is TGTGCCAGTAGTATCCGGAGCACCTCCGATAGCAATCAGCCCCAGCATTTT.